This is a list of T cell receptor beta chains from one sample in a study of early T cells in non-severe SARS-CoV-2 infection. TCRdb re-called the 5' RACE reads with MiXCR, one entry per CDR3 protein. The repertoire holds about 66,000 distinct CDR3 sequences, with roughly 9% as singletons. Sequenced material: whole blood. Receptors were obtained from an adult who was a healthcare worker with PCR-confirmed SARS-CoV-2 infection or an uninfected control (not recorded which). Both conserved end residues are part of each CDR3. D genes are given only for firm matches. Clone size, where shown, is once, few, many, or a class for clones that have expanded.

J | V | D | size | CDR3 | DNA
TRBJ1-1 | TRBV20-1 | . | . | CSVSWELTKAFF | TGCAGTGTTAGTTGGGAGCTCACGAAGGCTTTCTTT
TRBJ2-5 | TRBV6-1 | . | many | CASSEGGWQETQYF | TGTGCCAGCAGTGAAGGGGGGTGGCAAGAGACCCAGTACTTC
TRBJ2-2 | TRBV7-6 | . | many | CASSLEQENTGELFF | TGTGCCAGCAGCTTAGAGCAGGAGAACACCGGGGAGCTGTTTTTT
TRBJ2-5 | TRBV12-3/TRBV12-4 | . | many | CASRRGGGETQYF | TGTGCCAGCCGGCGGGGAGGGGGGGAGACCCAGTACTTC
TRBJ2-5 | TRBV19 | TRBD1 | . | CASGQGALETQYF | TGTGCCAGCGGACAGGGGGCGCTGGAGACCCAGTACTTC
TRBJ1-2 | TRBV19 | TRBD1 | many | CASSIAGGARDGYTF | TGTGCCAGTAGTATAGCAGGGGGCGCGAGAGATGGCTACACCTTC
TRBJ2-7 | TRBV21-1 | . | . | CASSISKSYEQYF | TGTGCCAGCAGCATCTCCAAATCCTACGAGCAGTACTTC
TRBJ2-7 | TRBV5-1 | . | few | CASSLVAGTYEQYF | TGCGCCAGCAGCTTGGTGGCGGGAACCTACGAGCAGTACTTC
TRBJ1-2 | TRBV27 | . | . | CASSLLDRGANYGYTF | TGTGCCAGCAGTTTATTGGACAGAGGGGCTAACTATGGCTACACCTTC
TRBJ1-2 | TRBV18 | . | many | CASSPGRDPSYGYTF | TGTGCCAGCTCACCAGGCCGGGATCCTAGCTATGGCTACACCTTC
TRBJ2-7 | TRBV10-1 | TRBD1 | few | CASSPRAGQGRSEQYF | TGCGCCAGCAGTCCAAGGGCGGGACAGGGACGAAGCGAGCAGTACTTC
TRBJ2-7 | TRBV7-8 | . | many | CASSLRTAHEQYF | TGTGCCAGCAGCTTAAGGACAGCCCACGAGCAGTACTTC
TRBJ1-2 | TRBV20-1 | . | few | CSASWRLIYGYTF | TGCAGTGCTAGTTGGCGCCTGATCTATGGCTACACCTTC
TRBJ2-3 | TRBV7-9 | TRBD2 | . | CASSPSGSADTQYF | TGTGCCAGCAGCCCTAGCGGGAGTGCAGATACGCAGTATTTT
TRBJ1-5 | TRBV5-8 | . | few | CASSLGINQPQHF | TGTGCCAGCAGCTTGGGGATAAATCAGCCCCAGCATTTT
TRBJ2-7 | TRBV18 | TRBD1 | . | CASSPPGQTIYEQYF | TGTGCCAGCTCACCTCCGGGACAGACTATTTACGAGCAGTACTTC
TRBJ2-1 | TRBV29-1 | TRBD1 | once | CSVEVGQGTYNEQFF | TGCAGCGTTGAAGTGGGACAGGGTACCTACAATGAGCAGTTCTTC
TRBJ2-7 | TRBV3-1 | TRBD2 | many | CASSQSGIPTYEQYF | TGTGCCAGCAGCCAGAGCGGGATCCCTACCTACGAGCAGTACTTC
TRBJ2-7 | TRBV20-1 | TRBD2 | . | CSARPERGSSYEQYF | TGCAGTGCTAGACCCGAGCGGGGGAGCTCCTACGAGCAGTACTTC
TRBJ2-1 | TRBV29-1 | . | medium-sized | CSVVVGLSYNEQFF | TGCAGCGTTGTCGTGGGACTCTCCTACAATGAGCAGTTCTTC
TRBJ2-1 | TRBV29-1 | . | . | CSGGREGNEQFF | TGCAGCGGGGGCAGGGAAGGCAATGAGCAGTTCTTC
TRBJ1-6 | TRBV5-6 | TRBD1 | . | CASSLAPGQANSPLHF | TGTGCCAGCAGCTTGGCACCGGGACAGGCAAATTCACCCCTCCACTTT
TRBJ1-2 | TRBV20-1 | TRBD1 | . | CSASRGPFPNYGYTF | TGCAGTGCAAGCAGGGGGCCCTTTCCTAACTATGGCTACACCTTC
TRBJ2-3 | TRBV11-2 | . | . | CASSLVPGRRDTQYF | TGTGCCAGCAGCTTAGTTCCCGGTAGAAGGGATACGCAGTATTTT
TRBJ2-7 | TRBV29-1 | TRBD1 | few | CSVEGGTGLPYEQYF | TGCAGCGTTGAGGGGGGGACAGGGCTTCCCTACGAGCAGTACTTC
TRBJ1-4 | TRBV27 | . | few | CASSRGSANEKLFF | TGTGCCAGCAGTAGAGGCTCGGCTAATGAAAAACTGTTTTTT
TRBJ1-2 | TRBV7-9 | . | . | CASSLAGSPYGYTF | TGTGCCAGCAGCTTAGCGGGCAGTCCTTATGGCTACACCTTC
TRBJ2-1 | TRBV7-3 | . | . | CASSLKGGQGFNNEQFF | TGTGCCAGCAGCTTAAAGGGAGGCCAGGGGTTTAACAATGAGCAGTTCTTC
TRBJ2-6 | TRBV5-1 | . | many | CASSLQGTSTGANVLTF | TGCGCCAGCAGCTTGCAGGGTACCTCTACTGGGGCCAACGTCCTGACTTTC
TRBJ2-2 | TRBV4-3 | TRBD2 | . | CASSQDEVAGGLGELFF | TGCGCCAGCAGCCAAGATGAGGTAGCGGGAGGCCTGGGGGAGCTGTTTTTT
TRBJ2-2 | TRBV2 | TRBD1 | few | CASSELGQARTGELFF | TGTGCCAGCAGTGAACTAGGACAGGCTAGGACCGGGGAGCTGTTTTTT
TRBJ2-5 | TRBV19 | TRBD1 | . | CASSIASTGGGETQYF | TGTGCCAGTAGTATCGCCTCGACAGGGGGCGGCGAGACCCAGTACTTC
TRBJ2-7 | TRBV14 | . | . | CASSRPGVRDEQYF | TGTGCCAGCAGTCGTCCAGGGGTACGGGACGAGCAGTACTTC
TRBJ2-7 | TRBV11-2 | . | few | CASSLARNYEQYF | TGTGCCAGCAGCCTAGCGCGGAACTACGAGCAGTACTTC
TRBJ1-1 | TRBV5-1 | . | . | CASSLTVSGTEAFF | TGCGCCAGCAGCTTGACAGTTAGCGGCACTGAAGCTTTCTTT
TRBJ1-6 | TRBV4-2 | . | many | CASSQGPLTTPLHF | TGTGCCAGCAGCCAAGGCCCGCTGACGACACCCCTCCACTTT
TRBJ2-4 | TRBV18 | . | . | CASSPRPNIQNIQYF | TGTGCCAGCTCACCAAGGCCCAATATCCAGAACATTCAGTACTTC
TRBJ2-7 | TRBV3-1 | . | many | CASSPGTASYEQYF | TGTGCCAGCAGTCCCGGGACTGCTAGCTACGAGCAGTACTTC
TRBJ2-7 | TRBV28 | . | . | CASSLTAYEQYF | TGTGCCAGCAGTTTGACGGCTTACGAGCAGTACTTC
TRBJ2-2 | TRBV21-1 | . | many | CASSKAELGGGPRTGELFF | TGTGCCAGCAGCAAAGCTGAATTGGGGGGAGGGCCGCGCACCGGGGAGCTGTTTTTT
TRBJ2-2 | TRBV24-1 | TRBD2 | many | CATSDFRGSTGELFF | TGTGCCACCAGTGATTTCCGCGGGAGCACCGGGGAGCTGTTTTTT
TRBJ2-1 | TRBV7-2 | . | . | CASSQANEQFF | TGTGCCAGCAGTCAGGCAAATGAGCAGTTCTTC
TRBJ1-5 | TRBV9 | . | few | CASSVEPFSNQPQHF | TGTGCCAGCAGCGTAGAGCCCTTTAGCAATCAGCCCCAGCATTTT
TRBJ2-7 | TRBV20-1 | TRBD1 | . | CSAADRGNEQYF | TGCAGTGCTGCTGACAGGGGCAACGAGCAGTACTTC
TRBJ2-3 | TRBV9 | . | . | CASTPWAGSTDTQYF | TGTGCCAGCACCCCGTGGGCGGGAAGCACAGATACGCAGTATTTT
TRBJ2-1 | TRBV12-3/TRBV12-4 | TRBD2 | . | CASIHSGSKNEQFF | TGTGCCAGCATCCATAGCGGGAGTAAGAATGAGCAGTTCTTC
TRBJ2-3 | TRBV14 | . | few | CASSQVGAGDTQYF | TGTGCCAGCAGCCAAGTTGGCGCAGGAGATACGCAGTATTTT
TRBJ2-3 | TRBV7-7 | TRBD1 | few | CASSKTGTTDTQYF | TGTGCCAGCAGCAAGACAGGGACCACAGATACGCAGTATTTT